This TCR beta chain was profiled in a study of cytomegalovirus exposure and HLA in healthy donors. Points from the study as a whole: Among TCR sequences, most were rare, though some public TCRs appeared in many donors.

CDR3 length: 13 residues. CDR1 and CDR2 (germline): SGHRS, YFSETQ. On this clone: The antigen is unknown.

PCR employed 60 Vbeta and 13 Jbeta primers. Profiling relied on immunoSEQ multiplex PCR, and the TCRdb table lists in-frame clones only, not all of them. Of roughly 250,000 clones detected, 84% appear once; the ten largest clones hold roughly 2%. The TCR was taken from a middle-aged woman in good health and CMV-seropositive. Sequencing was performed on PBMCs. This chain uses TRBV5-1 with TRBJ2-5, with a possible D match to TRBD1 (6 bases). With the DNA end fitting TRBJ2-7 better, the J assignment may be wrong. The CDR3 loop reads CASSSIRGYEQYF. CDR3 bases: TGCGCCAGCAGCTCGATCAGGGGTTACGAGCAGTACTTC.